This entry lists 29 T cell receptor beta chains sequenced from one sample in a study of tumor-infiltrating lymphocytes in primary liver carcinoma. Co-extraction of RNA and DNA was performed on roughly 17-32 mg of unsorted bulk tissue. With around 490 ng total RNA as template and a constant-region primer, TCR beta cDNA was made. Slightly modified ARM-PCR, run as three nested multiplex PCR rounds, produced the TCR beta libraries. A C-beta reverse primer was combined with TRBV1-TRBV30 forward primers in the first two PCR rounds, and each round had roughly 9 cycles. TCRdb ran MiXCR on the multiplex PCR reads and lists one entry per CDR3 protein. The table records around 47,000 distinct CDR3 sequences, around 70% of them present only once. Sequencing was performed on liver tumor tissue from sampling region 2. The sample's subset: tumor region T2, inferior pole. The receptors derive from a man aged 40-49 years with primary liver carcinoma and hepatitis B virus infection.

In this sample, this clonotype turned up many times. This may arise from a read error, as a much more abundant clone is one base away. This rearrangement joins TRBV7-9 to TRBJ2-1, with 10 bases identical to TRBD2. This CDR3 region has 14 residues. With 5 bases clipped from V and 7 bases from J, the junction kept 5 bases outside the gene matches. Germline-derived CDR1 and CDR2 are SEHNR and FQNEAQ (reference sequence). The CDR3 DNA sequence: TGTGCCAGCAGCGGCTCACTAGCGGGGAATGAGCAGTTCTTC. Residues: CASSGSLAGNEQFF. The whole variable domain, filled in from reference TRBV7-9 and TRBJ2-1, reads DTGVSQNPRHKITKRGQNVTFRCDPISEHNRLYWYRQTLGQGPEFLTYFQNEAQLEKSRLLSDRFSAERPKGSFSTLEIQRTEQGDSAMYLCASSGSLAGNEQFFGPGTRLTVL.

This sequence joins TRBV7-9 and TRBJ1-4, with D perhaps TRBD1 (5 bases). Germline CDR1 is SEHNR and CDR2 is FQNEAQ (reference sequence). The CDR3 is 16 residues long. V was trimmed by 1 base and J by 8 bases, leaving 17 bases between them. Here the CDR3 reads CASSLDERGWGEKLFF. CDR3 nucleotide sequence: TGTGCCAGCAGCTTAGATGAGCGAGGGTGGGGGGAAAAACTGTTTTTT.

To note about this clonotype: Germline is not matched at one junction end, which may reflect a read error. The chain links TRBV2 to TRBJ2-3; the D gene is possibly TRBD1 (5 bases). The CDR3 spans 14 residues. Germline CDR1 is SNHLY and CDR2 is FYNNEI. CDR3 sequence: CTSSIQVPTDRQYF. As DNA, the CDR3 is TGTACCAGCAGTATACAGGTACCCACAGATAGGCAGTATTTT. The full variable domain, rest sourced from reference TRBV2 and TRBJ2-3, is EPEVTQTPSHQVTQMGQEVILRCVPISNHLYFYWYRQILGQKVEFLVSFYNNEISEKSEIFDDQFSVERPDGSNFTLKIRSTKLEDSAMYFCTSSIQVPTDRQYFGPGTRLTVL.

J is TRBJ2-5 and V is TRBV29-1; tentative D call: TRBD1 (5 bases). Germline V gives CDR1 SQVTM, CDR2 ANQGSEA. The CDR3 extends over 14 amino acids. CDR3 in DNA: TGCAGTGCTGAAGATGTCGGACAAGGAGATACCCAGTACTTC. Its protein is CSAEDVGQGDTQYF.

The chain couples TRBV5-1 to TRBJ2-3, with TRBD2 matching over 9 bases. This CDR3 is built from 16 residues. V trimming: 4 bases; J trimming: 3 bases; junction bases outside the gene matches: 9. The germline gives CDR1 SGHRS, CDR2 YFSETQ. The CDR3 DNA is TGCGCCAGCAGCACGGGACTAGCTGGAAGAACAGATACGCAGTATTTT. Translating it yields CASSTGLAGRTDTQYF.

The chain carries TRBV28 and TRBJ2-7; TRBD1 agrees at 7 bases. The CDR3 contains 16 residues. The germline CDR1 and CDR2 sequences are MDHEN and SYDVKM. CDR3 sequence reads: CVNSLEGAFGAYEQYF. Here the CDR3 DNA reads TGTGTCAACAGTTTAGAGGGGGCTTTTGGGGCCTACGAGCAGTACTTC.

About this clonotype: It is likely a read error, because the conserved phenylalanine at the end of the CDR3 is missing. No DNA is shown, since the ends of the CDR3 on it are uncertain; the CDR3 is the one TCRdb lists. This sequence joins TRBV14 and TRBJ2-6. Germline V gene sequence: CDR1 SGHDN, CDR2 FVKESK. With termini counted, the CDR3 has 15 amino acids. Here the CDR3 reads CASSQGAAGANVLTS.

This clonotype was seen more than once but under ten times. V and J are TRBV20-1 and TRBJ1-5; TRBD1 matches at 12 bases. In germline, CDR1 is DFQATT, CDR2 SNEGSKA (reference sequence). V lost 6 bases to trimming and J lost 6 bases; unmatched junction nucleotides: 9. This CDR3 region has 15 residues. The CDR3 loop is CSAPPGTGGTQPQHF. For the CDR3, the DNA is TGCAGTGCCCCGCCTGGGACAGGGGGCACTCAGCCCCAGCATTTT.

About this clonotype: One junction end does not reproduce the germline sequence, and a read error may be involved. The gene calls are TRBV11-2 and TRBJ1-1; weak D call: TRBD1 (5 bases). The CDR3 covers 12 residues. CDR1 and CDR2 (germline): SGHAT, FQNNGV. CDR3 coding DNA: TGTGCCATCAGCTTTGGTCAGGGCGAAGCTCTCTTT. This gives the protein CAISFGQGEALF.

Notes on this clonotype: The junction departs from germline at one end; a sequencing error may be responsible. The rearrangement joins TRBV29-1 to TRBJ1-1; D is uncertain. CDR3 length: 15 residues. The V gene's germline CDR1 is SQVTM and CDR2 ANQGSEA. The CDR3, as DNA: TGCAGCGTTGAGGCGGGGTGGGGAATGAACGCTGAAGCCTTCTTT. Translating gives CSVEAGWGMNAEAFF.

As concerns this clonotype: The final CDR3 position lacks the conserved phenylalanine or tryptophan, pointing to a likely read error. The chain carries TRBV5-1 and TRBJ2-2; D may be TRBD1 (6 bases). The CDR3 spans 15 residues. Germline assignment: CDR1 SGHRS and CDR2 YFSETQ. CDR3: CASSFSPGDTGELFL. The CDR3 bases are TGCGCCAGCAGCTTCTCTCCAGGGGACACGGGGGAGCTGTTTCTT.

Worth noting for this clonotype: This may be a read error, as it is one base from a much larger clone. The chain couples TRBV6-4 to TRBJ2-2, with no clear D. Germline V lookup: CDR1 MRHNA, CDR2 SNTAGT. This CDR3 contains 13 residues. CDR3 bases: TGTGCCGGCAGTGACTCGAACACCGGGGAGCTGTTTTTT. Translating it yields CAGSDSNTGELFF.

On this clonotype itself: This CDR3 fails to terminate in the conserved phenylalanine or tryptophan, so it likely reflects a read error. The DNA is left out, because the CDR3 cannot be placed on it with certainty; the CDR3 is given as TCRdb lists it. This sequence joins TRBV14 and TRBJ2-7; TRBD2, the table's D call, was not compared with the DNA. Germline V lookup: CDR1 SGHDN, CDR2 FVKESK. The length of the CDR3 is 18 amino acids, counting both ends. CDR3 sequence reads: CASSHTSGQAGSSYEQYL.

Notes on this clonotype: This could be a read error, since a much larger clone is one nucleotide away. V and J are TRBV28 and TRBJ1-3; D ambiguous. CDR3 length: 14 residues. Germline V CDR1 and CDR2: MDHEN, SYDVKM. The CDR3 nucleotides are TGTGTCAGCAGTGCGAGCGGGTCTGGAAACACCATATATTTT. It yields the protein CVSSASGSGNTIYF.

By its share, this clonotype is large. This chain connects TRBV6-5 to TRBJ2-1; 9 bases fit TRBD2. CDR3 size: 14 residues. Germline assignment: CDR1 MNHEY and CDR2 SVGAGI. V lost 5 bases to trimming and J lost 4 bases; unmatched junction nucleotides: 3. In DNA form, the CDR3 reads TGTGCCAGCAGTCGACTAGCGGATTACAATGAGCAGTTCTTC. It encodes CASSRLADYNEQFF.

The rearrangement joins TRBV29-1 to TRBJ2-3; weak D call: TRBD2 (6 bases). V lost 6 bases and J 8 bases, leaving 21 bases between the germline ends. The V gene's germline CDR1 is SQVTM and CDR2 ANQGSEA. The CDR3 extends over 14 amino acids. CDR3 nucleotides: TGCAGCGTCGGAGCGGTGGGAGTGGGAGGTACGCAGTATTTT. The encoded protein is CSVGAVGVGGTQYF.

Regarding this clonotype: Relative to the germline gene, one junction end is altered; a read error may explain this. The genes are TRBV14 and TRBJ2-7; D possibly uses TRBD1 or TRBD2 (5 bases each). The CDR3 has 15 amino acids. Germline V gene sequence: CDR1 SGHDN, CDR2 FVKESK. CDR3 sequence (DNA): TGTGCCATCAGCCACTCGGGACGGAAACTATACGAGCTGTACTTC. The encoded protein is CAISHSGRKLYELYF.

Points on this clonotype: Compared with germline, one end of the junction differs, possibly owing to a read error. The chain is built from TRBV7-2 and TRBJ1-1; a weak D match, TRBD1 (5 bases). The CDR3 spans 13 residues. From germline, CDR1 is SGHTA and CDR2 FQGNSA. The CDR3 region has the DNA TGTACCAGCAGCTTCGGGACGAACACTGAGGCTTTCTTT. This gives the protein CTSSFGTNTEAFF.

A remark on this clonotype: Without the conserved terminal phenylalanine or tryptophan, this CDR3 likely stems from a read error. The CDR3 nucleotides read TGTAGCGTCCTATCAGGGGGCGCCTATGGCTACACCCTC. It encodes CSVLSGGAYGYTL. The V gene is TRBV29-1, the J gene TRBJ1-2, with 8 bases matching TRBD1. The germline gives CDR1 SQVTM, CDR2 ANQGSEA. The CDR3 sequence is 13 residues long.

Details on this clonotype: Given the absence of the conserved phenylalanine or tryptophan at the CDR3 end, a read error is likely. The chain joins TRBV28 to TRBJ2-5; TRBD1 or TRBD2 may be the D gene (6 bases each). Germline CDR1 reads MDHEN; CDR2 reads SYDVKM. Trimming stripped 3 bases from V and 4 bases from J, with 9 bases between. The CDR3 length is 13 residues. CDR3 bases: TGTGCCAGCAGTTTGGGGGGCACAGAGACCCAGTACCTC. Translation: CASSLGGTETQYL.

Regarding this clonotype: Lacking the conserved final phenylalanine or tryptophan, this CDR3 likely reflects a read error. The chain recombines TRBV30 with TRBJ2-7; 9 positions match TRBD1. The germline V gene encodes CDR1 GTSNPN and CDR2 SVGIG (reference sequence). This CDR3 region has 14 residues. V shed 2 bases, J shed 7 bases, and the junction held 9 bases outside the gene matches. CDR3 sequence (DNA): TGTGCCTGGAGTAATACCAGGACAGGGGATGAGCAGTACTTA. It codes for CAWSNTRTGDEQYL.

The chain carries TRBV6-2 or TRBV6-3 and TRBJ2-7; weak D call: TRBD2 (5 bases). The germline CDR1 and CDR2 sequences are MNHEY and SVGEGT. This CDR3 comprises 14 residues. The V gene lost 7 bases and the J gene lost 5 bases, with 18 bases spanning the gap. The CDR3 nucleotides are TGTGCCAGCAATCTCCGGGATAGGGCCCACGAGCAGTACTTC. The encoded protein is CASNLRDRAHEQYF.

On this clonotype itself: Here the CDR3 omits its conserved ending phenylalanine or tryptophan, so a read error is the likely source. The chain recombines TRBV29-1 with TRBJ1-2, with D possibly matching TRBD1 (6 bases). Trimming cost V 7 bases and J 5 bases, with 20 bases left between them. The CDR3 runs 14 residues. In germline, CDR1 is SQVTM, CDR2 ANQGSEA. This CDR3 is CSAHDIGGEYGYTI. In nucleotides, the CDR3 is TGCAGCGCCCACGACATAGGGGGAGAGTATGGCTACACCATC.

This clonotype appeared once. The V and J genes are TRBV11-2 and TRBJ2-7; TRBD1 is a possible D gene (6 bases). CDR1 SGHAT and CDR2 FQNNGV come from the germline V gene. The CDR3 extends over 14 amino acids. Trimming removed 2 bases at V and 10 bases at J, with 18 bases between. CDR3 DNA: TGTGCCAGCAGCTTAAGAGGGGGTGATGAGGACCAGTACTTC. Its protein product is CASSLRGGDEDQYF.

For this clonotype: At one end the junction does not follow the germline gene, possibly because of a read error. The V and J genes are TRBV11-2 and TRBJ2-1; 13 nucleotides line up with TRBD2. The CDR3 extends over 15 amino acids. The germline gives CDR1 SGHAT, CDR2 FQNNGV. The chain's CDR3 is CTSSPGLAGPSEQFF. The DNA of the CDR3 is TGCACCAGCAGCCCGGGACTAGCGGGACCCAGTGAGCAGTTCTTC.

This sequence joins TRBV6-1 and TRBJ2-5, with 7 bases lining up with TRBD2. V lost 7 bases and J lost 5; bases outside the gene matches: 13. Germline values: CDR1 MNHNS, CDR2 SASEGT. The CDR3 consists of 15 residues. CDR3 in amino acids: CASIRGRALSETQYF. CDR3 coding DNA: TGTGCCAGCATCCGAGGGAGGGCTCTCTCGGAGACCCAGTACTTC.

This clonotype was counted a few times. Relative to the germline gene, one junction end is altered; a read error may explain this. V is TRBV6-6 and J is TRBJ2-2; the D call may be TRBD1 or TRBD2 (6 bases each). CDR1 and CDR2 (germline): MNHNY, SVGAGI (reference sequence). The CDR3 length is 15 residues. The chain's CDR3 is CACTTWGANTGGLFF. In DNA form, the CDR3 reads TGTGCCTGCACTACATGGGGGGCGAACACCGGGGGGCTGTTTTTT.

Comments on this clonotype: This may stem from a read error, because a much larger clone lies one nucleotide away. This CDR3 fails to terminate in the conserved phenylalanine or tryptophan, so it likely reflects a read error. The CDR3 region has the DNA TGTGCCAGCAGACTAGTCTCGGGCTCCTACAATGAGCAGTTCCTC. Its translation: CASRLVSGSYNEQFL. The chain employs TRBV28 and TRBJ2-1, with a weak D call TRBD2 (5 bases). CDR1 is MDHEN and CDR2 is SYDVKM in the germline V gene. The V end was cut by 6 bases, the J end by 0 bases, with 12 bases between. The CDR3 sequence is 15 residues long.

To note about this clonotype: Germline is not matched at one junction end, which may reflect a read error. The rearrangement joins TRBV6-4 to TRBJ1-1; the match to TRBD1 covers 9 bases. CDR1 is MRHNA, CDR2 SNTAGT, per germline. The CDR3 totals 14 residues. CDR3 in DNA: TGTGCCAACAAACAGGGGGCGGCCTCCACTGGAGCTTTCTTT. This gives the protein CANKQGAASTGAFF.